Detailed here is one T cell receptor beta chain. Its antigen remains unidentified. One base away there is no much larger clone; base qualities are not given. Whole blood was collected in K2EDTA tubes by collaborating institutions according to the institutions' own protocols. For TCRbeta analysis, collaborators shipped samples as frozen whole blood, isolated PBMCs, or DNA extracted from either of those sample types. These data originate in a study of blood T cell repertoires in COVID-19 (TCRdb year 2020). Notes on the research overall: Collaborator samples came from the United States, Italy and Spain and covered acute and convalescent phases of COVID-19. The material from the prospective study consisted of cDNA or gDNA derived from T cells, B-cell-depleted T cells, or PBMCs. Nearly every sample came with metadata listing a de-identified subject ID, COVID-19 status, age in years and sex. Samples were obtained from the ongoing ImmuneRACE study (first 160 participants) and from 1,254 subjects provided by 6 global collaborators. HLA class I and class II types, where available, came from metadata supplied by the sample provider rather than from assay-based typing. The repertoires were made available in a free public database intended to serve as a resource for research on the immune response to SARS-CoV-2. The dataset comprised deeply sampled blood TCRbeta repertoires from subjects exposed to, actively infected with, or recovered from COVID-19. The study at large found these results: How much clinical and demographic metadata was included differed by source and by participant, and the metadata was provided uncurated.

TCRbeta CDR3 regions were amplified from genomic DNA by means of the immunoSEQ Assay, a bias-controlled multiplex PCR. In the source study's methods: The number of nucleated cells in each sample was estimated by amplification of reference gene primers within the assay. To quantify the absolute abundance of each unique TCRbeta CDR3 rearrangement, sequence reads were collapsed and filtered. For each sample, productive Simpson clonality was calculated as the square root of Simpson's diversity index across productive rearrangements. TCRdb re-hosts the immuneACCESS table, in-frame sequences only. Its copies lack some clones; in the studies checked, an unresolved V gene accounts for under half of them, and the cause for the rest is not known. V and J calls and clone size follow that table, whereas D and trimming were derived from the DNA. The sample table records tens of thousands of clones; roughly four fifths of these occur just once. Of the sample, almost 7% falls within the top ten clones.

The germline V gene provides CDR1 SGHTA and CDR2 FQGNSA. From cysteine to phenylalanine, the CDR3 is 18 amino acids long. The sequence is cut down to CDR3 DNA, 54 bases in frame from base 1. The germline V end is reduced by 5 bases and the J end by 7 bases; junction bases left unmatched: 20. Recombination linked TRBV7-2 to TRBJ2-1; TRBD2 agrees with 7 junctional bases. The sample was peripheral blood. This receptor was identified in a man in his forties or fifties with active or convalescent COVID-19. The encoded CDR3 is CASSTPSAGVFWGNEQFF. The DNA reads TGTGCCAGCAGCACCCCCTCCGCGGGGGTCTTTTGGGGGAATGAGCAGTTCTTC.